This is a list of T cell receptor beta chains from one sample in a study of blood T cell repertoires in COVID-19. Data came from immunoSEQ multiplex PCR; TCRdb stores just in-frame clones and leaves some out. The sample lists 140,000 to 150,000 clones; 75% to 90% were seen once. The source material was peripheral blood. The receptors shown here come from a man aged 70-80 years who had recovered from COVID-19. The CDR3 runs from the conserved cysteine through the conserved F or W. D genes are given only for firm matches. Size is omitted from some rows. Given values are once, few, many or a class for expanded clones.

d_gene,j_gene,v_gene,abundance,CDR3aa,CDR3nt
-,TRBJ2-1,TRBV18,many,CASSPRDARGTDEQFF,TGTGCCAGCTCACCACGGGATGCAAGGGGCACGGATGAGCAGTTCTTC
-,TRBJ2-7,TRBV3-1/TRBV3-2,-,CASSQVVGAFSEQYF,TGTGCCAGCAGCCAAGTAGTGGGGGCATTTTCCGAGCAGTACTTC
-,TRBJ1-5,TRBV27,-,CASSPEGDQPQHF,TGTGCCAGCAGCCCCGAGGGGGATCAGCCCCAGCATTTT
-,TRBJ2-1,TRBV5-1,-,CASSLVTDSGYNEQFF,TGCGCCAGCAGCTTGGTTACGGACTCCGGTTACAATGAGCAGTTCTTC
TRBD2,TRBJ2-2,TRBV11-2,-,CASSLVGGLAGGAGELFF,TGTGCCAGCAGCTTAGTCGGGGGACTAGCGGGAGGGGCCGGGGAGCTGTTTTTT
TRBD1,TRBJ1-3,TRBV7-9,-,CASRGQGGNTIYF,TGTGCCAGCAGGGGACAGGGGGGAAACACCATATATTTT
-,TRBJ1-3,TRBV19,-,CATLARSGNTIYF,TGTGCCACCCTAGCGCGCTCTGGAAACACCATATATTTT
-,TRBJ1-2,TRBV18,-,CASSQTGNRYGYTF,TGTGCCAGCTCCCAGACCGGGAATAGGTATGGCTACACCTTC
-,TRBJ1-2,TRBV19,-,CASSIGGHPGGGYTF,TGTGCCAGTAGTATAGGAGGCCATCCCGGGGGAGGCTACACCTTC
-,TRBJ2-4,TRBV5-1,-,CASSFDGSGVAKNIQYF,TGCGCCAGCAGCTTCGATGGGTCGGGGGTGGCCAAAAACATTCAGTACTTC
-,TRBJ1-1,TRBV7-2,-,CASSLGGEAFF,TGTGCCAGCAGCTTGGGGGGTGAAGCTTTCTTT
-,TRBJ2-7,TRBV2,-,CASSVIVGVAYEQYF,TGTGCCAGCAGCGTCATCGTAGGGGTCGCCTACGAGCAGTACTTC
TRBD2,TRBJ2-1,TRBV14,-,CASSQGPGGVNEQFF,TGTGCCAGCAGCCAAGGGCCGGGAGGGGTCAATGAGCAGTTCTTC
TRBD1,TRBJ2-1,TRBV11-2,-,CASSSSPRDRGYNEQFF,TGTGCCAGCAGCTCCTCTCCCCGGGACAGGGGTTACAATGAGCAGTTCTTC
-,TRBJ2-7,TRBV11-1,once,CASSFDDSNEQYF,TGTGCCAGCAGCTTCGACGACAGTAACGAGCAGTACTTC
-,TRBJ1-4,TRBV18,-,CASSPYTDEKLFF,TGTGCCAGCTCACCATACACAGATGAAAAACTGTTTTTT
-,TRBJ1-2,TRBV30,few,CAWNIGQNYGYTF,TGTGCCTGGAACATTGGACAGAACTATGGCTACACCTTC
-,TRBJ1-2,TRBV11-2,-,CASSLDPLADYYGYTF,TGTGCCAGCAGCTTAGATCCCCTTGCGGATTACTATGGCTACACCTTC
TRBD1,TRBJ2-1,TRBV6-2/TRBV6-3,-,CASSYGGRGSEQFF,TGTGCCAGCAGTTACGGCGGCAGGGGGTCTGAGCAGTTCTTC
-,TRBJ1-1,TRBV3-1/TRBV3-2,-,CASSQDWGGTEAFF,TGTGCCAGCAGCCAAGATTGGGGGGGGACTGAAGCTTTCTTT
-,TRBJ2-3,TRBV3-1/TRBV3-2,-,CASSPSGAEDTQYF,TGTGCCAGCAGCCCCAGCGGAGCTGAAGATACGCAGTATTTT
-,TRBJ2-7,TRBV29-1,-,CSVGTWAGEPYEQYF,TGCAGCGTTGGTACTTGGGCAGGGGAACCCTACGAGCAGTACTTC
TRBD2,TRBJ2-1,TRBV9,-,CASSVGALAGGFYEQFF,TGTGCCAGCAGCGTAGGAGCTTTAGCGGGAGGGTTCTATGAGCAGTTCTTC
-,TRBJ1-2,TRBV6-5,-,CASSYIGGDGYTF,TGTGCCAGCAGTTACATCGGGGGAGATGGCTACACCTTC
-,TRBJ1-2,TRBV5-8,few,CASSLILGSSKWDGYTF,TGTGCCAGCAGCTTGATACTGGGGAGTTCTAAGTGGGATGGCTACACCTTC
-,TRBJ1-2,TRBV6-5,-,CASRNRQVIYGYTF,TGTGCCAGCAGGAACCGACAGGTTATCTATGGCTACACCTTC
TRBD1,TRBJ2-3,TRBV19,-,CASSPGQGPDTQYF,TGTGCCAGTAGTCCCGGACAGGGGCCAGATACGCAGTATTTT
-,TRBJ1-2,TRBV6-5,once,CASQEYYGYTF,TGTGCCAGTCAAGAGTACTATGGCTACACCTTC